These 16 T cell receptor beta chains came from one sample sequenced in a study of T cells after yellow fever vaccination. From the 5' RACE reads, TCRdb called clonotypes with MiXCR, one entry per CDR3 protein. The sample consists of 400,000 to 650,000 distinct CDR3 sequences, about a fifth of them appearing once. Sequencing used PBMCs, obtained roughly 20 days after the first yellow fever vaccination. These TCRs come from a man younger than 35 who received the YFV17D yellow fever vaccine.

This clonotype was seen a few times. This chain links TRBV10-2 with TRBJ2-7, with TRBD2 identical over 9 bases. The CDR3 totals 14 residues. J lost 3 bases, V lost 8 bases, and 8 bases had no gene match. CDR1 is WSHSY, CDR2 SAAADI, per germline. CDR3: CASVSGGTDYEQYV. The CDR3 DNA is TGCGCCAGCGTGAGCGGGGGGACCGACTACGAGCAGTACGTC.

This clonotype was seen only a few times. The rearrangement uses TRBV2 and TRBJ2-3; tentatively, D is TRBD2 (6 bases). The V gene's germline CDR1 is SNHLY and CDR2 FYNNEI. The V end lost 5 bases, the J end lost 2 bases, and 11 bases lay between the germline ends. The CDR3 contains 14 residues. DNA for the CDR3: TGTGCCAGCAGTAGGAGGGTGAACACAGATACGCAGTATTTT. This codes for CASSRRVNTDTQYF.

The CDR3 region is CASSDPRTGGTRYF. The CDR3 bases are TGTGCCAGCAGCGATCCCCGGACAGGGGGAACTCGGTACTTC. V gene TRBV7-9 combines with J gene TRBJ2-7, with 10 bases matching TRBD1. Germline values: CDR1 SEHNR, CDR2 FQNEAQ (reference sequence). The CDR3 sequence is 14 residues long. V trimming: 5 bases; J trimming: 12 bases; junction bases outside the gene matches: 13.

Remarks on this clonotype: This could be a read error, since a much larger clone is one nucleotide away. This chain links TRBV28 with TRBJ2-2; D call uncertain. Germline loops: CDR1 MDHEN, CDR2 SYDVKM. The germline V and J ends were trimmed by 3 bases and 7 bases, with 3 bases remaining between them. This CDR3 has 11 residues. The CDR3 here is CASSFFGELFF. CDR3 sequence (DNA): TGTGCCAGCAGTTTCTTCGGGGAGCTGTTTTTT.

This clonotype has a handful of counts. A junction boundary mismatches the germline segment, possibly from a read error. The chain uses TRBV20-1 and TRBJ2-1; D remains ambiguous. Germline V gene data show CDR1 as DFQATT and CDR2 as SNEGSKA (reference sequence). The CDR3 is 16 amino acids. The CDR3 loop is CCARDGLRSSYNEQFF. The CDR3, as DNA: TGCTGTGCTAGAGACGGTTTACGGAGCTCCTACAATGAGCAGTTCTTC.

This clonotype was picked up a small number of times. The rearrangement links TRBV7-2 to TRBJ2-5; D ambiguous. The V end lost 7 bases, the J end lost 2 bases, and 17 bases lay between the germline ends. Per germline, CDR1 SGHTA and CDR2 FQGNSA. The CDR3 sequence is 15 residues long. CDR3 DNA sequence: TGTGCCAGCACCCGCGTATTTGGTCGGCAAGAGACCCAGTACTTC. Residues: CASTRVFGRQETQYF.

This clonotype was recorded a few times. The chain joins TRBV6-1 to TRBJ1-1, with D possibly TRBD1 on 6 matching bases. The CDR3 consists of 14 residues. Germline V gene lookup returns CDR1 MNHNS and CDR2 SASEGT. V lost 6 bases and J 0 bases, leaving 11 bases between the germline ends. CDR3 sequence reads: CASRAGDMNTEAFF. The CDR3 region has the DNA TGTGCCAGCAGAGCAGGGGATATGAACACTGAAGCTTTCTTT.

Written as DNA, the CDR3 is TGTGCCAGCAGCCGCCCGCCGCCGAGCACCGGGGAGCTGTTTTTT. This encodes CASSRPPPSTGELFF. The chain uses TRBV7-9 and TRBJ2-2; D is unresolved. Germline loops: CDR1 SEHNR, CDR2 FQNEAQ (reference sequence). V lost 5 bases and J 4 bases, leaving 14 bases between the germline ends. The CDR3 contains 15 residues.

The chain combines TRBV7-2 with TRBJ2-2; possible D gene TRBD1, 7 bases. The CDR3 covers 17 residues. Germline V gene data show CDR1 as SGHTA and CDR2 as FQGNSA. Deletions cut 8 bases from V and 6 bases from J, with 25 bases between. CDR3 bases: TGTGCCAGCGAAACCTATACTAGCAGGGGGGCCCCCGGGGAGCTGTTTTTT. Translation: CASETYTSRGAPGELFF.

This clonotype was counted a few times. V is TRBV4-3 and J is TRBJ1-2, with a possible D match to TRBD1 (6 bases). Germline CDR1 reads LGHNA; CDR2 reads YSLEER. The CDR3 totals 14 residues. The V and J ends lost 0 bases and 6 bases respectively, with 11 bases between them. The CDR3 coding sequence is TGCGCCAGCAGCCAAGACAGGGGATCCAATGGCTACACCTTC. It specifies CASSQDRGSNGYTF.

The J gene is TRBJ1-5, the V gene TRBV6-5; 7 bases are shared with TRBD1. The CDR3 has 14 amino acids. CDR1 MNHEY and CDR2 SVGAGI come from the germline V gene. With V trimmed by 6 bases and J by 7 bases, 9 bases remained unmatched. This CDR3 reads CASSLTGVDQPQHF. The CDR3 DNA sequence: TGTGCCAGCAGCTTAACAGGGGTGGACCAGCCCCAGCATTTT.

In this sample, this clonotype turned up many times. The chain is built from TRBV19 and TRBJ2-1; perhaps D is TRBD1 or TRBD2 (5 bases each). The germline V gene encodes CDR1 LNHDA and CDR2 SQIVND (reference sequence). The CDR3 runs to 13 residues. V shed 6 bases and J shed 6 bases, with 12 bases lying between them. This chain's CDR3 is CASSQGTGNEQFF. As DNA, the CDR3 is TGTGCCAGTAGCCAAGGGACGGGCAATGAGCAGTTCTTC.

The gene calls are TRBV5-6 and TRBJ2-1; D is ambiguous. V was shortened by 8 bases and J by 3 bases, with 15 bases between the two germline ends. Germline V gene data show CDR1 as SGHDT and CDR2 as YYEEEE. The length of the CDR3 is 14 residues. The CDR3 DNA reads as TGTGCCAGGGGCCCCGGGCTCCTCTACAATGAGCAGTTCTTC. Its protein product is CARGPGLLYNEQFF. The full variable domain, rest sourced from reference TRBV5-6 and TRBJ2-1, is DAGVTQSPTHLIKTRGQQVTLRCSPKSGHDTVSWYQQALGQGPQFIFQYYEEEERQRGNFPDRFSGHQFPNYSSELNVNALLLGDSALYLCARGPGLLYNEQFFGPGTRLTVL.

This clonotype appeared a few times. The V gene is TRBV25-1, the J gene TRBJ2-2; 9 nucleotides line up with TRBD2. Losses at the gene ends were 4 bases for V and 4 bases for J; bases not matched to a gene: 7. Germline V gene data show CDR1 as MGHDK and CDR2 as SYGVNS. This CDR3 contains 16 residues. CDR3: CASSVPGGGATGELFF. For the CDR3, the DNA is TGTGCCAGCAGTGTCCCAGGCGGGGGGGCCACCGGGGAGCTGTTTTTT.

This clonotype appeared a few times. The chain couples TRBV20-1 to TRBJ2-6; no clear D. The CDR3 is made up of 14 amino acids. Germline assignment: CDR1 DFQATT and CDR2 SNEGSKA (reference sequence). Trimming shortened V by 5 bases and J by 4 bases, and 12 bases separated the two germline ends. The CDR3 loop is CSALWAAGANVLTF. Here the CDR3 DNA reads TGCAGTGCTCTCTGGGCGGCGGGGGCCAACGTCCTGACTTTC.

The genes are TRBV3-1 and TRBJ2-1, with D tentatively TRBD2 (6 bases). In germline, CDR1 is LGHDT, CDR2 YNNKEL (reference sequence). Trimming took off 4 bases at V and 2 bases at J, with 15 bases between the two ends. The CDR3 totals 16 residues. The CDR3 DNA follows: TGTGCCAGCAGCCCCTTTGGGGAGGTCCCCTACAATGAGCAGTTCTTC. Its protein is CASSPFGEVPYNEQFF.